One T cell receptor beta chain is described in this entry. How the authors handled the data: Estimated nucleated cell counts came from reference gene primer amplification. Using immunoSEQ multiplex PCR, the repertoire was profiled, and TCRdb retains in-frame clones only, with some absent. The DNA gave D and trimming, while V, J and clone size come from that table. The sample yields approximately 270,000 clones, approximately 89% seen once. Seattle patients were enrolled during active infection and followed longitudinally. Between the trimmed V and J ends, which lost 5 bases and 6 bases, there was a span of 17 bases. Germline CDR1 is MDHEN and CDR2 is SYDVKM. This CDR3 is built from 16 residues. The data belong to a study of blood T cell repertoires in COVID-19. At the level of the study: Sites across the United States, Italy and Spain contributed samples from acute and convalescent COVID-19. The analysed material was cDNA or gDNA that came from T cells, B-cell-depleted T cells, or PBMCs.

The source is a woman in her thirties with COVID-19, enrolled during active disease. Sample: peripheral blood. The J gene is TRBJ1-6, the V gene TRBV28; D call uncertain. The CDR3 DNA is TGTGCCAGCAGTATTTGCCGCAAGAGATGTAATTCACCCCTCCACTTT. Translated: CASSICRKRCNSPLHF.